The 5 T cell receptor beta chains below were found in one sample sequenced in a study of T-cell reconstitution after alpha-beta-depleted transplantation in children. Unique molecular identifiers featured in how the TCRbeta library was prepared. TCRdb used MiXCR to reprocess the PCR reads, holding one entry per CDR3 protein. The table lists some 300,000 distinct CDR3 sequences, over 9.5% of them singletons. The material was PBMCs, obtained before TCRalphabeta/CD19-depleted stem cell transplant. The receptors were gathered from a boy younger than two with acute myeloid leukemia, due to receive a stem cell transplant.

This clonotype was counted a few times. The chain carries TRBV12-3 or TRBV12-4 and TRBJ2-1; 10 nucleotides align to TRBD2. V was clipped by 3 bases and J by 9 bases; unmatched bases: 5. The length of the CDR3 is 14 residues. This CDR3 reads CASSFRLAGAEQFF. DNA for the CDR3: TGTGCCAGCAGTTTCAGACTAGCGGGTGCTGAGCAGTTCTTC.

This clonotype was recorded many times. The CDR3 region is CASSLGGRANEQFF. CDR3 nucleotides: TGTGCCAGCAGCTTAGGGGGCAGGGCCAATGAGCAGTTCTTC. The chain couples TRBV11-1 to TRBJ2-1, with a possible D match to TRBD1 (5 bases). CDR1 is SGHAT, CDR2 FQDESV, per germline (reference sequence). This CDR3 has 14 residues. Trimming took 1 base from V and 6 from J, leaving 10 bases between them.

In this sample, this clonotype turned up many times. This chain connects TRBV20-1 to TRBJ1-5; D may be TRBD1 (6 bases). This CDR3 comprises 14 residues. V was clipped by 5 bases and J by 1 base, with 12 bases between them. Germline assignment: CDR1 DFQATT and CDR2 SNEGSKA (reference sequence). CDR3 nucleotide sequence: TGCAGTGCTCACAGGGCGGGCAGCAATCAGCCCCAGCATTTT. Its protein is CSAHRAGSNQPQHF.

The CDR3 is CASSQRQGEDKNIQYF. In DNA form, the CDR3 reads TGTGCCAGCAGCCAAAGGCAGGGGGAGGACAAAAACATTCAGTACTTC. The genes are TRBV14 and TRBJ2-4; TRBD1 is a possible D gene (7 bases). The CDR3 spans 16 residues. Trimming removed 2 bases at V and 3 bases at J, with 14 bases between. Looked up from germline, CDR1 is SGHDN and CDR2 is FVKESK. Drawing the rest from reference TRBV14 and TRBJ2-4, the complete variable domain is EAGVTQFPSHSVIEKGQTVTLRCDPISGHDNLYWYRRVMGKEIKFLLHFVKESKQDESGMPNNRFLAERTGGTYSTLKVQPAELEDSGVYFCASSQRQGEDKNIQYFGAGTRLSVL.

This clonotype was counted many times. The J gene is TRBJ2-5, the V gene TRBV20-1; D perhaps matches TRBD1 (5 bases). Trimming took off 3 bases at V and 7 bases at J, with 6 bases between the two ends. The germline V gene encodes CDR1 DFQATT and CDR2 SNEGSKA (reference sequence). The CDR3 sequence is 10 residues long. The CDR3 bases are TGCAGTGCTAGTAGGGGGACCCAGTACTTC. It yields the protein CSASRGTQYF.